This TCR beta chain was obtained from a study of shared clonotypes between healthy human individuals. Study results and limitations: Limitation of the genetic and exposure-history diversity represented came from the few donors.

With regard to this clone: The antigen remains undetermined.

Sorted-subset replicate PCR reactions were performed with about 200 ng DNA, corresponding to roughly 29,000 T cell genomes. Per the authors' pipeline: Filtering differed for immunoSEQ, which gave only junction sequences without quality scores. TCRdb's table, derived via immunoSEQ multiplex PCR, lists solely in-frame clones and lacks some. V, J and clone size are those of that table, while D and trimming were read from the DNA. The sample records about 2.2 million clones, just under 95% being singletons. Germline values: CDR1 SEHNR, CDR2 FQNEAQ (reference sequence). The CDR3 has 15 amino acids. Trimming removed 3 bases at V and 9 bases at J, with 21 bases between. Naive-designated CD8 cells lacked CD45RO, were positively enriched for CCR7, and omitted terminally differentiated effector memory CD45RA+ cells. Recent vaccinations or acute infections were absent in the healthy HIV-negative adult donors.

Input material: naive CD8+ T cells from PBMCs. The sequence was obtained from a man aged 18-30 years in good health. Some clones in this sample may be carry-over from other donors' samples. The J gene is TRBJ2-7, the V gene TRBV7-9, with D perhaps matching TRBD2 (5 bases). The CDR3 reads CASSFGSPAYEGQYF. The DNA for the CDR3 is TGTGCCAGCAGCTTCGGCAGTCCAGCCTACGAGGGGCAGTACTTC.